The source of this T cell receptor beta chain is a study of T cell changes during pregnancy in multiple sclerosis. Between the trimmed V and J ends, which lost 4 bases and 4 bases, there was a span of 26 bases. Germline values: CDR1 SQVTM, CDR2 ANQGSEA. CDR3 length: 17 amino acids. Data came from immunoSEQ multiplex PCR; TCRdb stores just in-frame clones and leaves some out. Among about 120,000 clones listed, approximately 93% were seen once. The source material was peripheral blood, sampled before pregnancy. This sequence joins TRBV29-1 and TRBJ2-7; TRBD2 might be the D (6 bases). The TCR originated in a female donor with multiple sclerosis, enrolled in a pregnancy study. The CDR3 DNA sequence: TGCAGCGTTGGTCGTGTTTCGGTTAGCGGCACATCATACGAGCAGTACTTC. Amino acid sequence: CSVGRVSVSGTSYEQYF.